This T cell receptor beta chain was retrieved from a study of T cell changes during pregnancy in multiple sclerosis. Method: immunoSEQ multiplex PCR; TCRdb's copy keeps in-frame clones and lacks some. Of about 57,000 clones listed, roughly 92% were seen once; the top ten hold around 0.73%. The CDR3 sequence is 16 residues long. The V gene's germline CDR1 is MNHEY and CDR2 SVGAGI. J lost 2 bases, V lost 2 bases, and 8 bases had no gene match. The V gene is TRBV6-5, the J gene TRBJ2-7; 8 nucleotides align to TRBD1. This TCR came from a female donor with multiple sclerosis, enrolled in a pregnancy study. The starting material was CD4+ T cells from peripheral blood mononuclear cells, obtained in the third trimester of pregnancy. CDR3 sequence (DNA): TGTGCCAGCAGTTACGGGGGGACAGGCCTCACCTACGAGCAGTACTTC. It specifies CASSYGGTGLTYEQYF.